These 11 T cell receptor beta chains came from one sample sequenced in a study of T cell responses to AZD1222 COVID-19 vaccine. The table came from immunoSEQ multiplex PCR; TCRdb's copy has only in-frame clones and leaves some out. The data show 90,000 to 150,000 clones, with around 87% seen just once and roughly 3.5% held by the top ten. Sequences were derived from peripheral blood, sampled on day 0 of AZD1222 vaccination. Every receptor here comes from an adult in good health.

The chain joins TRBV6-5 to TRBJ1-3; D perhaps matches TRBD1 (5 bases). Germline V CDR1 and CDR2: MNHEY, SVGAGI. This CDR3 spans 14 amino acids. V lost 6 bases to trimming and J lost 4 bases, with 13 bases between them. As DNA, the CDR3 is TGTGCCAGCAGGATGGACAACCTCGGAAACACCATATATTTT. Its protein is CASRMDNLGNTIYF.

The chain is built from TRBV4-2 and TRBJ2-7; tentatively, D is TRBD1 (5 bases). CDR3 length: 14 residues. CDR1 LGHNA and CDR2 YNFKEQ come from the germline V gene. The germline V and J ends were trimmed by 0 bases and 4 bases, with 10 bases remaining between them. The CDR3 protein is CASSQEETVYEQYF. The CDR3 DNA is TGTGCCAGCAGCCAAGAAGAGACAGTATACGAGCAGTACTTC.

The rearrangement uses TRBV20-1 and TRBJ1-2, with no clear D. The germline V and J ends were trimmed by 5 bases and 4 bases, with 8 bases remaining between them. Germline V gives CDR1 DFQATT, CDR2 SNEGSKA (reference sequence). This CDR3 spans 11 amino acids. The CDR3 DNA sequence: TGCAGTGCTGGGCAGTTCTATGGCTACACCTTC. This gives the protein CSAGQFYGYTF.

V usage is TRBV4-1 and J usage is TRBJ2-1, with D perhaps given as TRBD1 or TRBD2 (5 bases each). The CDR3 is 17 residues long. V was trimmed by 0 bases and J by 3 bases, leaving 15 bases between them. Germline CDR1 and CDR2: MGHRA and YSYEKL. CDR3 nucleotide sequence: TGCGCCAGCAGCCAAGATGGGCGAGGGGTGATCTACAATGAGCAGTTCTTC. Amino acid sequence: CASSQDGRGVIYNEQFF.

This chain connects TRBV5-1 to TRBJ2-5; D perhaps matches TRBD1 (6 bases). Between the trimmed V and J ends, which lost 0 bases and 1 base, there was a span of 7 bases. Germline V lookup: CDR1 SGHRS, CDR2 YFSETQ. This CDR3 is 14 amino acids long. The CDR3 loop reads CASSLVGGQETQYF. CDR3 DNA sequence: TGCGCCAGCAGCTTGGTAGGGGGCCAAGAGACCCAGTACTTC. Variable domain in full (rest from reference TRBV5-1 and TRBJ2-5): KAGVTQTPRYLIKTRGQQVTLSCSPISGHRSVSWYQQTPGQGLQFLFEYFSETQRNKGNFPGRFSGRQFSNSRSEMNVSTLELGDSALYLCASSLVGGQETQYFGPGTRLLVL.

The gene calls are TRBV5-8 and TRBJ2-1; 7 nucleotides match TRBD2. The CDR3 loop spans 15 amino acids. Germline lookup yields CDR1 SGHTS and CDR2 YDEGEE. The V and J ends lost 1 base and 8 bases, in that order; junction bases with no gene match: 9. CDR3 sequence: CASSLRIGGSHEQFF. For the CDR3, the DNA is TGTGCCAGCAGCTTGAGGATCGGGGGGTCTCATGAGCAGTTCTTC.

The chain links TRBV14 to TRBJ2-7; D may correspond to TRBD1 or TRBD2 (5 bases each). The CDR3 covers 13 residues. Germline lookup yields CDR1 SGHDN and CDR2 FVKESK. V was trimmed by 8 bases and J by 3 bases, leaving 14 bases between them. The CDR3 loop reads CASAGTPYYEQYF. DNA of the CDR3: TGTGCCAGCGCCGGGACCCCGTACTACGAGCAGTACTTC.

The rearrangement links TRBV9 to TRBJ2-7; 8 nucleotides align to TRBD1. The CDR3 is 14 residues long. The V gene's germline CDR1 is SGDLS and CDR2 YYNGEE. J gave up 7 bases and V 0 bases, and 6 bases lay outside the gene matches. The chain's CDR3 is CASSVGQGAFEQYF. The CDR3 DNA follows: TGTGCCAGCAGCGTAGGTCAGGGGGCCTTTGAGCAGTACTTC.

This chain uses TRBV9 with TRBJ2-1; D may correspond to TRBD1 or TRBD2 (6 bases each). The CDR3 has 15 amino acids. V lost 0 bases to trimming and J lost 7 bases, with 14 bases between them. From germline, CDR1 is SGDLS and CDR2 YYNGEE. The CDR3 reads CASSVEGGRWNEQFF. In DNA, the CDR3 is TGTGCCAGCAGCGTAGAGGGGGGCCGTTGGAATGAGCAGTTCTTC.

The DNA for the CDR3 is TGTGCCAGCAGTTTAAGCATCTTTAGCTCCTACAATGAGCAGTTCTTC. This gives the protein CASSLSIFSSYNEQFF. This rearrangement joins TRBV27 to TRBJ2-1; D is unresolved. The germline V gene has CDR1 MNHEY and CDR2 SMNVEV (reference sequence). CDR3 length equals 16 residues. Trimming stripped 2 bases from V and 0 bases from J, with 11 bases between.

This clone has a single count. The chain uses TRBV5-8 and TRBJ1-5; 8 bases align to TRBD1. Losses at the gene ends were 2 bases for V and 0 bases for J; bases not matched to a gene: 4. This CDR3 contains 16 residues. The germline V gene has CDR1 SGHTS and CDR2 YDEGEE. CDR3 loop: CASSFYRGDSNQPQHF. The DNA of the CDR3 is TGTGCCAGCAGCTTTTACAGGGGGGATAGCAATCAGCCCCAGCATTTT.